These T cell receptor beta chains were read from a single sample in a study of T cell responses to AZD1222 COVID-19 vaccine. Profiled with immunoSEQ multiplex PCR; TCRdb holds only in-frame clones, not every one. The sample holds around 59,000 clones; 89% are singletons and the top ten take over 5%. The specimen was peripheral blood, collected 28 days after the second AZD1222 dose. The receptors originated from an adult who received the AZD1222 COVID-19 vaccine. CDR3s include the opening cysteine and the closing phenylalanine or tryptophan. The D gene is left open where the match is weak. For some rows the clone size is stated as once, few or many, or as a class when expanded; others skip it.

V gene	clone size	J gene	D gene	CDR3 length	CDR3 DNA	CDR3 protein
TRBV3-1/TRBV3-2	.	TRBJ2-2	.	14	TGTGCCAGCAGCCAAGCCGCGAACACCGGGGAGCTGTTTTTT	CASSQAANTGELFF
TRBV5-6	.	TRBJ2-2	.	16	TGTGCCAGCAGCTTGTTCCGCAAGCTAAACACCGGGGAGCTGTTTTTT	CASSLFRKLNTGELFF
TRBV2	once	TRBJ1-1	.	13	TGTGCCTCCAGTAGGCAGGGAAACACTGAAGCTTTCTTT	CASSRQGNTEAFF
TRBV2	.	TRBJ2-3	.	13	TGTGCCAGCAGTTGGTCGGAAGTAGATACGCAGTATTTT	CASSWSEVDTQYF
TRBV3-1/TRBV3-2	.	TRBJ1-3	TRBD1	15	TGTGCCAGCAGCCAAGGGACAGGGCAAGGAAACACCATATATTTT	CASSQGTGQGNTIYF
TRBV19	.	TRBJ2-3	TRBD2	15	TGTGCCAGTAGTATAACTAGCGGCCGCACAGATACGCAGTATTTT	CASSITSGRTDTQYF
TRBV28	.	TRBJ1-2	TRBD1	14	TGTGCCAGCAGTCGGACAGGGGGCAACTATGGCTACACCTTC	CASSRTGGNYGYTF
TRBV20-1	.	TRBJ2-7	.	11	TGCAGTGCTAGTGGCAAGCCCGAGCAGTACTTC	CSASGKPEQYF
TRBV6-6	.	TRBJ1-1	TRBD1	16	TGTGCCAGCACCGTATTGAGGGACAGGACGAACACTGAAGCTTTCTTT	CASTVLRDRTNTEAFF
TRBV5-4	.	TRBJ2-7	TRBD1	15	TGTGCCAGCAGGCAGACAGGGGGCTCTTTGTACGAGCAGTACTTC	CASRQTGGSLYEQYF
TRBV29-1	.	TRBJ2-1	.	15	TGCAGCACCCGGAGAGGGGCGGCTTCTTACAATGAGCAGTTCTTC	CSTRRGAASYNEQFF
TRBV2	.	TRBJ1-2	.	14	TGTGCCAGCAGTGTCCTACCGAAGACCTATGGCTACACCTTC	CASSVLPKTYGYTF
TRBV28	.	TRBJ1-1	.	12	TGTGCCAGCAGTTTTTCCCAGACTGAAGCTTTCTTT	CASSFSQTEAFF
TRBV10-2	.	TRBJ2-5	TRBD1	13	TGCGCCAGCAGCCTGACAGGGACCGAGACCCAGTACTTC	CASSLTGTETQYF
TRBV7-9	.	TRBJ2-6	.	16	TGTGCCAGCAGCTCTCGTCGGGGGACTGGGGCCAACGTCCTGACTTTC	CASSSRRGTGANVLTF
TRBV19	.	TRBJ2-5	.	15	TGTGCCAGTAGCCTACAAGGACAGTCCCAAGAGACCCAGTACTTC	CASSLQGQSQETQYF
TRBV7-8	.	TRBJ1-5	.	16	TGTGCCAGCAGCTTAGTAGGGGGTATGAGCAATCAGCCCCAGCATTTT	CASSLVGGMSNQPQHF
TRBV19	.	TRBJ2-1	TRBD2	13	TGTGCCACGGGAGGAACCGTACCCGGTGAGCAGTTCTTC	CATGGTVPGEQFF
TRBV29-1	few	TRBJ1-3	.	12	TGCAGCGTGAAGGACAGTCGGAACACCATATATTTT	CSVKDSRNTIYF
TRBV6-2/TRBV6-3	.	TRBJ1-1	TRBD1	14	TGTGCCAGCAGTTACTCGGGACAGGGGACTGAAGCTTTCTTT	CASSYSGQGTEAFF
TRBV5-1	.	TRBJ2-3	TRBD2	14	TGCGCCAGCAGCTCGACTAGCGGGACAGATACGCAGTATTTT	CASSSTSGTDTQYF
TRBV6-5	.	TRBJ1-4	.	13	TGTGCCAGCAGTTACAATAGGGATGAAAAACTGTTTTTT	CASSYNRDEKLFF
TRBV3-1/TRBV3-2	.	TRBJ2-7	TRBD2	13	TGTGCCAGCAGCCAAGTAGCGGGGCGCGAGCAGTACTTC	CASSQVAGREQYF
TRBV3-1/TRBV3-2	.	TRBJ2-7	TRBD2	15	TGTGCCAGCAGGTCCGTAGCGGGAGGCCGCGTCGAGCAGTACTTC	CASRSVAGGRVEQYF
TRBV19	.	TRBJ2-2	TRBD2	15	TGTGCCAGTAGTCCCACTAGCGCGAACACCGGGGAGCTGTTTTTT	CASSPTSANTGELFF
TRBV29-1	.	TRBJ1-2	TRBD1	13	TGCAGCGCTGGGAGACAGGGAGAGGATGGCTACACCTTC	CSAGRQGEDGYTF
TRBV4-3	.	TRBJ2-7	.	13	TGCGCCAGCAGCCAAGATTCTAGGGACGAGCAGTACTTC	CASSQDSRDEQYF
TRBV9	.	TRBJ2-1	.	15	TGTGCCAGCAGCGCGGCACTGGACACCCACAATGAGCAGTTCTTC	CASSAALDTHNEQFF
TRBV10-3	.	TRBJ1-1	TRBD1	14	TGTGCCATCAGTGCACTGACAGGGAGCACTGAAGCTTTCTTT	CAISALTGSTEAFF
TRBV15	.	TRBJ1-5	.	13	TGTGCCACCAGCCCGGGGGACAATCAGCCCCAGCATTTT	CATSPGDNQPQHF
TRBV7-9	once	TRBJ1-5	.	13	TGTGCCAGCAGCTTGCTCAGCAATGGGCCCCAGCATTTT	CASSLLSNGPQHF
TRBV3-1/TRBV3-2	.	TRBJ1-1	.	15	TGTGCCAGCAGCCCTGGACTCGCAGGGCCTTTTGAAGCTTTCTTT	CASSPGLAGPFEAFF
TRBV6-2/TRBV6-3	.	TRBJ2-1	.	15	TGTGCCAGCAGTTCTTTGAGGAATAATTACAATGAGCAGTTCTTC	CASSSLRNNYNEQFF
TRBV2	.	TRBJ2-7	.	13	TGTGCCAGCAGTGGACTGGGTACTGTCGAGCAGTACTTC	CASSGLGTVEQYF
TRBV9	.	TRBJ1-3	.	14	TGTGCCAGCAGCGTCTCAGGGACGGGAAACACCATATATTTT	CASSVSGTGNTIYF
TRBV5-4	.	TRBJ2-4	TRBD1	16	TGTGCCAGCAGCTCCCAAACAGGGGACGCCAAAAACATTCAGTACTTC	CASSSQTGDAKNIQYF
TRBV2	.	TRBJ1-3	.	12	TGTGCCAGCAGTGATGCTGGAAACACCATATATTTT	CASSDAGNTIYF
TRBV5-8	.	TRBJ2-3	.	15	TGTGCCAGCAGCCCAACAGGGTTCGGCACAGATACGCAGTATTTT	CASSPTGFGTDTQYF
TRBV5-6	.	TRBJ1-1	.	15	TGTGCCAGCAGCTCCCTCGACGGTAGAAACACTGAAGCTTTCTTT	CASSSLDGRNTEAFF
TRBV5-4	.	TRBJ2-5	.	14	TGTGCCAGCAGCTCGGACGGGTACCAAGAGACCCAGTACTTC	CASSSDGYQETQYF
TRBV28	few	TRBJ2-7	.	11	TGTGCCAGCACCCTGGGGTACGAGCAGTACTTC	CASTLGYEQYF
TRBV10-1	.	TRBJ2-7	TRBD2	13	TGCGCCAGCAATCTAGCGGGAGGAAACGAGCAGTACTTC	CASNLAGGNEQYF
TRBV9	few	TRBJ2-3	.	14	TGTGCCAGCAGCGTACCATTCGAGGATAAGACGCAGTATTTT	CASSVPFEDKTQYF
TRBV7-2	.	TRBJ2-3	TRBD1	14	TGTGCCAGCAGCTTGGACAGGGGTACAGATACGCAGTATTTT	CASSLDRGTDTQYF
TRBV6-1	.	TRBJ2-7	.	15	TGTGCCAGCAGTGAAGCGGCAGGGCCCGTCTACGAGCAGTACTTC	CASSEAAGPVYEQYF
TRBV7-3	.	TRBJ2-2	TRBD2	14	TGTGCCAGCAGCTCCTCGGGGGGGACCGGGGAGCTGTTTTTT	CASSSSGGTGELFF
TRBV9	.	TRBJ1-1	.	17	TGTGCCAGCAGCGGGGGTCATTGGGGGGCCGCCCCAACTGAAGCTTTCTTT	CASSGGHWGAAPTEAFF
TRBV7-2	.	TRBJ1-3	TRBD1	18	TGTGCCAGCAGCTTAGCCCCGCGACAGGGGTTGAGTGGAAACACCATATATTTT	CASSLAPRQGLSGNTIYF
TRBV5-1	.	TRBJ1-2	.	14	TGCGCCAGCAGCTTGGAAGTCCTGTGGGATGGCTACACCTTC	CASSLEVLWDGYTF
TRBV10-1	.	TRBJ1-1	.	13	TGCGCCAGCAGGGACAGCAAAATGGGTGAAGCTTTCTTT	CASRDSKMGEAFF
TRBV3-1/TRBV3-2	.	TRBJ2-3	.	13	TGTGCCTCAACACGAGGCCTTGGGGATACGCAGTATTTT	CASTRGLGDTQYF
TRBV18	.	TRBJ2-7	.	13	TGTGCCAGCTCACCCCCGTTAGACTACGAGCAGTACTTC	CASSPPLDYEQYF
TRBV7-3	.	TRBJ2-2	.	12	TGTGCCAGCAGCCGCCCCCAGGGGGAGCTGTTTTTT	CASSRPQGELFF
TRBV4-1	.	TRBJ1-2	.	12	TGCGCCAGCAGCCAAGACGGCTATGGCTACACCTTC	CASSQDGYGYTF
TRBV28	.	TRBJ1-3	.	14	TGTGCCAGCAGCTCGACACGGCCTGGAAACACCATATATTTT	CASSSTRPGNTIYF
TRBV24-1	.	TRBJ2-3	.	13	TGTGCCACCAAGGGGACCTCCCACGATACGCAGTATTTT	CATKGTSHDTQYF
TRBV12-3/TRBV12-4	.	TRBJ1-1	TRBD1	11	TGTGCCAGCACCCGGACAGGTGAAGCTTTCTTT	CASTRTGEAFF
TRBV6-2/TRBV6-3	.	TRBJ1-1	.	12	TGTGCCAGCAGTCACCCCGACAGGGAAGCTTTCTTT	CASSHPDREAFF
TRBV9	.	TRBJ1-2	.	18	TGTGCCAGCAGCGCAAACCGGGACATCGATCCCGATTTCTATGGCTACACCTTC	CASSANRDIDPDFYGYTF